This T cell receptor (beta chain) was sequenced in a study of T cells in tumors after PD-1 blockade. Unmatched junction bases numbered 10, after V lost 8 bases and J lost 4 bases. Germline V gene data show CDR1 as MNHEY and CDR2 as SMNVEV (reference sequence). This CDR3 has 15 residues. TCRdb's table, derived via immunoSEQ multiplex PCR, lists solely in-frame clones and lacks some. Of 50,000 to 75,000 clones listed, over 65% are singletons. The rearrangement links TRBV27 to TRBJ2-1; 8 nucleotides agree with TRBD2. Material: PBMCs, obtained after anti-PD-1 treatment. The receptor was derived from a human donor with basal cell carcinoma. The CDR3 nucleotides read TGTGCCAGCGGCGCCGGAGCGGGGGTATACAATGAGCAGTTCTTC. Translating it yields CASGAGAGVYNEQFF.